A single sample is the source of the 10 T cell receptor beta chains below, sequenced in a study of blood T cell repertoires in COVID-19. Repertoires were generated with immunoSEQ multiplex PCR, while TCRdb's copy carries only in-frame clones and drops some. Among 150,000 to 200,000 clones listed, around 81% were seen once. What was sequenced was peripheral blood. The receptors originated from a middle-aged woman with COVID-19, enrolled during active disease.

This chain links TRBV4-1 with TRBJ2-1, with 8 positions matching TRBD2. Germline V lookup: CDR1 MGHRA, CDR2 YSYEKL. J was trimmed by 4 bases and V by 4 bases; bases with no gene match: 9. The CDR3 loop spans 16 amino acids. This chain's CDR3 is CASSRVGLVKYNEQFF. The CDR3 nucleotides are TGCGCCAGCAGCCGAGTGGGACTAGTGAAATACAATGAGCAGTTCTTC.

J is TRBJ2-7 and V is TRBV28; TRBD1 aligns across 8 bases. This CDR3 is built from 15 residues. V was pared by 3 bases and J by 2 bases, with 6 bases of the junction left unmatched. Germline V gives CDR1 MDHEN, CDR2 SYDVKM. The CDR3 is CASSFTGTGAYEQYV. The CDR3 nucleotides are TGTGCCAGCAGTTTTACCGGGACAGGAGCCTACGAGCAGTACGTC.

The V and J genes are TRBV6-5 and TRBJ2-3; 7 bases map to TRBD1. Germline-derived CDR1 and CDR2 are MNHEY and SVGAGI. V shed 7 bases, J shed 2 bases, and the junction held 6 bases outside the gene matches. The CDR3 covers 14 residues. The CDR3 nucleotides are TGTGCCAGCAAATTGGGACAGAACACAGATACGCAGTATTTT. It yields the protein CASKLGQNTDTQYF.

The V call is TRBV6-1, the J call TRBJ2-3; D unresolved. This CDR3 spans 15 amino acids. V gave up 5 bases and J gave up 0 bases, with 12 bases separating them. Germline values: CDR1 MNHNS, CDR2 SASEGT. The CDR3 protein is CASSSPDFSTDTQYF. CDR3 nucleotide sequence: TGTGCCAGCAGTTCCCCAGACTTTAGCACAGATACGCAGTATTTT.

The chain combines TRBV29-1 with TRBJ1-2; 9 bases match TRBD1. The germline gives CDR1 SQVTM, CDR2 ANQGSEA. J lost 1 base, V lost 5 bases, and 5 bases had no gene match. This CDR3 is built from 14 residues. The CDR3 protein is CSVYDRGDNYGYTF. The CDR3 DNA is TGCAGCGTTTACGACAGGGGGGATAACTATGGCTACACCTTC. Full variable domain (rest looked up from reference TRBV29-1 and TRBJ1-2): SAVISQKPSRDICQRGTSLTIQCQVDSQVTMMFWYRQQPGQSLTLIATANQGSEATYESGFVIDKFPISRPNLTFSTLTVSNMSPEDSSIYLCSVYDRGDNYGYTFGSGTRLTVV.

The rearrangement joins TRBV5-1 to TRBJ1-6, with 9 bases that match TRBD1. Trimming took 1 base from V and 10 from J; bases not matched to a gene: 6. The CDR3 runs to 15 residues. Germline loops: CDR1 SGHRS, CDR2 YFSETQ. CDR3 sequence: CASSLSTGGESPLHF. In nucleotides, the CDR3 is TGCGCCAGCAGCTTGTCGACAGGGGGAGAGTCACCCCTCCACTTT.

The gene calls are TRBV5-6 and TRBJ1-5; D unclear. The V gene lost 1 base and the J gene lost 3 bases, with 8 bases spanning the gap. The CDR3 is made up of 14 amino acids. Germline CDR1 SGHDT, CDR2 YYEEEE. The CDR3 coding sequence is TGTGCCAGCAGCTTGAGAGGATCCAATCAGCCCCAGCATTTT. Translation gives CASSLRGSNQPQHF.

As concerns this clone: One end of the junction does not line up with germline, which may come from a read error. The chain links TRBV7-7 to TRBJ2-3; tentative D call: TRBD2 (6 bases). This CDR3 region has 15 residues. Looked up from germline, CDR1 is SSHAT and CDR2 is FNYEAQ (reference sequence). This CDR3 is CASSLGERETDTQYF. CDR3 DNA sequence: TGTGCTAGCAGCTTGGGTGAACGGGAGACAGATACGCAGTATTTT. The entire variable domain, with the rest obtained from reference TRBV7-7 and TRBJ2-3, is as follows: GAGVSQSPRYKVTKRGQDVTLRCDPISSHATLYWYQQALGQGPEFLTYFNYEAQPDKSGLPSDRFSAERPEGSISTLTIQRTEQRDSAMYRCASSLGERETDTQYFGPGTRLTVL.

V usage is TRBV7-3 and J usage is TRBJ2-1; 7 bases agree with TRBD2. Germline V lookup: CDR1 SGHTA, CDR2 FQGTGA. V gave up 5 bases and J gave up 7 bases; unmatched junction bases: 5. This CDR3 is 13 amino acids long. In DNA form, the CDR3 reads TGTGCCAGCAGCCTAGGGACTACTAATGAGCAGTTCTTC. It yields the protein CASSLGTTNEQFF.

This clone has only a few counts. V gene TRBV6-5 combines with J gene TRBJ2-3; D may be TRBD1 (6 bases). Per the germline V gene, CDR1 is MNHEY and CDR2 is SVGAGI. Trimming left V 0 bases short and J 4 bases short, with 11 bases between. This CDR3 contains 15 residues. CDR3 region: CASSYSGGKADTQYF. In DNA, the CDR3 is TGTGCCAGCAGTTACTCTGGGGGCAAGGCAGATACGCAGTATTTT.